This T cell receptor beta chain emerged from a study of T cell responses to AZD1222 COVID-19 vaccine. Whole-study findings and limits: The study reported that nearly half of spike-specific TCRs target unmutated variant regions. Receipt of two AZD1222 doses was followed by a rise in Spike-specific TCR breadth and depth.

A word on this clone: Its antigen is unidentified.

In germline, CDR1 is MNHEY, CDR2 SMNVEV (reference sequence). V was cut by 8 bases and J by 2 bases, with 13 bases left in between. This CDR3 has 13 residues. Measured with immunoSEQ multiplex PCR; TCRdb has only the in-frame clones, and not every one. The table shows about 99,000 clones, with around 94% occurring only once. This TCR was sampled from an adult in good health. This chain joins TRBV27 and TRBJ2-7, with a possible D match to TRBD1 (6 bases). The sample consisted of peripheral blood, taken on day 0 of AZD1222 vaccination. In DNA, the CDR3 is TGTGCCAGCGCCACAGGGACGACCTACGAGCAGTACTTC. It codes for CASATGTTYEQYF.